This entry lists 25 T cell receptor beta chains sequenced from one sample in a study of T cell responses to AZD1222 COVID-19 vaccine (dated by TCRdb to the early 2020s). Explained via the paper, the time point label denotes: about 28 days (+/-7) after the second vaccine dose. The library was prepared using the immunoSEQ multiplex PCR assay. This immuneACCESS table, as held by TCRdb, lists in-frame sequences with V and J called but not all clones. Of the missing ones, under half trace to an unresolved V gene in checked studies; the others have no known cause. Recorded for this sample are more than 80,000 clones; approximately 85% of them occurred a single time. Roughly 12% of the sample is in the top ten clones. The sequences come from peripheral blood, collected 28 days after the second AZD1222 dose. These receptors were collected from an adult who received the AZD1222 COVID-19 vaccine.

The chain uses TRBV6-5 and TRBJ2-7; TRBD1 aligns across 8 bases. J was trimmed by 2 bases and V by 11 bases; bases with no gene match: 5. The germline gives CDR1 MNHEY, CDR2 SVGAGI. The CDR3 is made up of 12 amino acids. DNA of the CDR3: TGTGCCTCGGACAGGGCTACCTACGAGCAGTACTTC. This sequence encodes CASDRATYEQYF.

The chain is built from TRBV19 and TRBJ1-1; maybe TRBD1 (5 bases). CDR3 length: 14 amino acids. V was shortened by 5 bases and J by 4 bases, with 14 bases between the two germline ends. Germline V gives CDR1 LNHDA, CDR2 SQIVND (reference sequence). The CDR3 sequence: CASSEFSGGTEAFF. The CDR3 DNA is TGTGCCAGTAGTGAATTTAGCGGGGGCACTGAAGCTTTCTTT.

This chain connects TRBV6-5 to TRBJ2-3, with TRBD1 matching 7 bases. V trimming: 7 bases; J trimming: 4 bases; junction bases outside the gene matches: 8. In germline, CDR1 is MNHEY, CDR2 SVGAGI. CDR3 length equals 14 residues. The CDR3 bases are TGTGCCAGCACTCTGACAGGGAGCCCAGATACGCAGTATTTT. As protein: CASTLTGSPDTQYF.

The CDR3 bases are TGCGCCAGCAGCGTTGGAGGGGGTGAAAAACTGTTTTTT. This encodes CASSVGGGEKLFF. The chain employs TRBV5-1 and TRBJ1-4; D might be TRBD1 (6 bases). The V and J ends lost 4 bases and 7 bases respectively, with 11 bases between them. Germline CDR1 is SGHRS and CDR2 is YFSETQ. This CDR3 has 13 amino acids.

This clone was seen a few times. The V gene is TRBV5-1, the J gene TRBJ2-1; 7 bases agree with TRBD1. The ends lost 2 bases at V and 5 bases at J; junction bases unmatched: 4. The V gene's germline CDR1 is SGHRS and CDR2 YFSETQ. This CDR3 contains 14 residues. The CDR3 DNA reads TGCGCCAGCAGCTTCCGACAGGGAGACAATGAGCAGTTCTTC. It translates to CASSFRQGDNEQFF.

The gene calls are TRBV29-1 and TRBJ2-1, with D possibly matching TRBD2 (5 bases). CDR1 and CDR2 (germline): SQVTM, ANQGSEA. V shed 4 bases and J shed 9 bases, with 13 bases lying between them. The CDR3 loop spans 12 amino acids. CDR3 in DNA: TGCAGCGTTGCTCGCGGGCTGGGTGAGCAGTTCTTC. It is translated as CSVARGLGEQFF.

This chain links TRBV7-6 with TRBJ2-1, with D possibly matching TRBD2 (6 bases). Germline-derived CDR1 and CDR2 are SGHVS and FNYEAQ. The CDR3 length is 15 residues. Trimming removed 1 base from V and 6 bases from J, with 13 bases in between. Here the CDR3 reads CASSLVRSGSNEQFF. The DNA of the CDR3 is TGTGCCAGCAGCTTAGTTCGTAGCGGTAGCAATGAGCAGTTCTTC.

This chain joins TRBV6-2 or TRBV6-3 and TRBJ1-2; TRBD1 matches at 10 bases. Trimming at V came to 4 bases and at J to 4 bases, leaving 9 bases not matched to a gene. Germline V gene sequence: CDR1 MNHEY, CDR2 SVGEGT. This CDR3 region has 16 residues. The CDR3 sequence is CASSSVTGGGVYGYTF. The CDR3 coding sequence is TGTGCCAGCAGTTCAGTGACAGGGGGCGGCGTCTATGGCTACACCTTC.

This sequence joins TRBV6-2 or TRBV6-3 and TRBJ1-5, with 7 bases matching TRBD1. The CDR3 extends over 17 amino acids. Trimming took 1 base from V and 6 from J; bases not matched to a gene: 12. Germline lookup yields CDR1 MNHEY and CDR2 SVGEGT. CDR3 region: CASSYLLGGAGGQPQHF. Here the CDR3 DNA reads TGTGCCAGCAGTTACTTATTAGGGGGCGCAGGAGGTCAGCCCCAGCATTTT.

J is TRBJ2-2 and V is TRBV6-5; D call uncertain. V was clipped by 1 base and J by 2 bases, with 11 bases between them. The CDR3 loop spans 16 amino acids. Per germline, CDR1 MNHEY and CDR2 SVGAGI. As DNA, the CDR3 is TGTGCCAGCAGTTACTACCGGGCCGGAAACACCGGGGAGCTGTTTTTT. Translation gives CASSYYRAGNTGELFF.

The chain is built from TRBV5-1 and TRBJ2-3; 10 bases map to TRBD1. With V trimmed by 4 bases and J by 3 bases, 5 bases remained unmatched. This CDR3 spans 15 amino acids. Germline V gene sequence: CDR1 SGHRS, CDR2 YFSETQ. The CDR3 protein is CASSVTGGPTDTQYF. The CDR3 nucleotides read TGCGCCAGCAGCGTGACAGGGGGCCCGACAGATACGCAGTATTTT.

The table lists this clone with a few counts. The J gene is TRBJ2-7, the V gene TRBV7-8; possibly TRBD1 for D (5 bases). The V end lost 4 bases, the J end lost 7 bases, and 11 bases lay between the germline ends. CDR1 is SGHVS, CDR2 FQNEAQ, per germline. This CDR3 spans 12 amino acids. CDR3 residues: CASSWTPAEQYF. CDR3 DNA sequence: TGTGCCAGCAGCTGGACACCAGCGGAGCAGTACTTC.

V usage is TRBV19 and J usage is TRBJ2-2; TRBD2 matches at 14 bases. Germline V gene lookup returns CDR1 LNHDA and CDR2 SQIVND (reference sequence). The CDR3 sequence is 17 residues long. V gave up 7 bases and J gave up 5 bases; unmatched junction bases: 9. Here the CDR3 reads CASIGTSGRSRTGELFF. CDR3 in DNA: TGTGCCAGTATAGGGACTAGCGGGAGATCGCGGACCGGGGAGCTGTTTTTT.

The rearrangement uses TRBV12-3 or TRBV12-4 and TRBJ2-5, with D tentatively TRBD2 (6 bases). The CDR3 totals 11 residues. Trimming stripped 5 bases from V and 7 bases from J, with 8 bases between. The CDR3 loop reads CASSLSGTQYF. The CDR3 region has the DNA TGTGCCAGCAGTCTTAGCGGGACCCAGTACTTC.

This clone is a singleton in its sample. This chain connects TRBV7-2 to TRBJ2-5; the D gene is possibly TRBD1 (6 bases). V was shortened by 4 bases and J by 7 bases, with 16 bases between the two germline ends. CDR3 length equals 14 residues. Germline CDR1 and CDR2: SGHTA and FQGNSA. The CDR3 loop reads CASSSLRQVGTQYF. CDR3 DNA sequence: TGTGCCAGCAGCTCCCTCCGACAGGTTGGGACCCAGTACTTC.

This clone was seen only a few times. The chain has TRBV18 and TRBJ2-5; D may be TRBD2 (6 bases). Germline-derived CDR1 and CDR2 are KGHSH and LQKENI. The V and J ends lost 3 bases and 3 bases respectively, with 14 bases between them. The CDR3 covers 15 residues. CDR3 DNA sequence: TGTGCCAGCTCACCCCGCGGGGCCTCGGAAGAGACCCAGTACTTC. Its protein is CASSPRGASEETQYF.

This chain connects TRBV19 to TRBJ1-1, with D maybe TRBD1 (6 bases). Germline V lookup: CDR1 LNHDA, CDR2 SQIVND (reference sequence). The CDR3 has 17 residues. V lost 5 bases and J lost 0, with 19 bases in between. CDR3 in amino acids: CASSPRQAEYLNTEAFF. The CDR3 nucleotides are TGTGCCAGTAGTCCTCGACAGGCTGAATACTTGAACACTGAAGCTTTCTTT.

The rearrangement links TRBV5-6 to TRBJ2-1; 8 nucleotides agree with TRBD2. The germline V gene has CDR1 SGHDT and CDR2 YYEEEE. The length of the CDR3 is 13 residues. V lost 6 bases, J lost 7 bases, and 6 bases stayed unmatched. The CDR3: CASNSQRGNEQFF. The DNA of the CDR3 is TGTGCCAGCAACTCCCAGCGGGGGAATGAGCAGTTCTTC.

This clone turned up a few times. The V and J genes are TRBV4-3 and TRBJ1-1, with D perhaps matching TRBD1 (5 bases). CDR1 LGHNA and CDR2 YSLEER come from the germline V gene. V lost 1 base and J 3 bases, leaving 9 bases between the germline ends. The CDR3 runs 14 residues. This CDR3 is CASSQVGGYTEAFF. CDR3 nucleotides: TGCGCCAGCAGCCAAGTGGGGGGGTACACTGAAGCTTTCTTT.

CDR3 loop: CASRTGGIGERTDTQYF. The CDR3 DNA reads as TGTGCCAGCAGAACAGGGGGTATTGGGGAACGCACAGATACGCAGTATTTT. V gene TRBV28 combines with J gene TRBJ2-3, with 8 bases lining up with TRBD1. The CDR3 extends over 17 amino acids. J gave up 1 base and V 6 bases, and 12 bases lay outside the gene matches. In germline, CDR1 is MDHEN, CDR2 SYDVKM.

The V and J genes are TRBV28 and TRBJ1-4, with 9 nucleotides matching TRBD1. Germline loops: CDR1 MDHEN, CDR2 SYDVKM. J gave up 2 bases and V 6 bases, and 4 bases lay outside the gene matches. There are 15 residues in the CDR3. The CDR3 is CASREQGATNEKLFF. In DNA, the CDR3 is TGTGCCAGCAGAGAACAGGGGGCGACTAATGAAAAACTGTTTTTT.

Comment on this clone: Sequence at one end of the junction differs from germline and may be a read error. This rearrangement joins TRBV7-2 to TRBJ1-2; the D gene is possibly TRBD1 (5 bases). Looked up from germline, CDR1 is SGHTA and CDR2 is FQGNSA. This CDR3 comprises 15 residues. CDR3: CASSLGLPGRPLGEF. The CDR3 DNA reads as TGTGCCAGCAGCTTAGGACTTCCGGGACGGCCGCTCGGTGAATTC.

The rearrangement uses TRBV7-3 and TRBJ1-1; no clear D gene. Germline assignment: CDR1 SGHTA and CDR2 FQGTGA. The CDR3 length is 13 residues. Trimming shortened V by 5 bases and J by 0 bases, and 7 bases separated the two germline ends. The chain's CDR3 is CASSNRMNTEAFF. CDR3 nucleotides: TGTGCCAGCAGCAACCGAATGAACACTGAAGCTTTCTTT.

This sequence joins TRBV28 and TRBJ1-2, with TRBD1 matching over 8 bases. V trimming: 4 bases; J trimming: 2 bases; junction bases outside the gene matches: 9. Per germline, CDR1 MDHEN and CDR2 SYDVKM. The CDR3 has 16 amino acids. Here the CDR3 DNA reads TGTGCCAGCAGTTCCCTGGGGTGGACAGGGAACTATGGCTACACCTTC. It encodes CASSSLGWTGNYGYTF.

This clone was counted once. This chain uses TRBV18 with TRBJ2-7, with 9 bases matching TRBD2. Germline CDR1 KGHSH, CDR2 LQKENI. The CDR3 runs 15 residues. The CDR3 DNA sequence: TGTGCCAGCTCACCAAACGGGACTAGCTCCCACGAGCAGTACGTC. This sequence encodes CASSPNGTSSHEQYV.